These 15 T cell receptor beta chains were sequenced from one sample in a study of shared clonotypes between healthy human individuals. Profiled with immunoSEQ multiplex PCR; TCRdb holds only in-frame clones, not every one. Of fewer than 2.5 million clones in the sample, 93% were seen once. The specimen was naive CD4+ T cells from PBMCs. Stated subset: CD45RA+ positively selected. Receptors originate from a man younger than 35 in good health. Some clones in this sample may be carry-over from other donors' samples.

The gene calls are TRBV27 and TRBJ1-1, with D uncertain. The CDR3 has 16 residues. CDR1 and CDR2 from the germline V gene are MNHEY and SMNVEV (reference sequence). V dropped 3 bases and J dropped 5 bases, with 19 bases sitting between them. DNA of the CDR3: TGTGCCAGCAGTTTCGACACTGGACGGGTAGGGACTGAAGCTTTCTTT. This encodes CASSFDTGRVGTEAFF.

This chain links TRBV6-5 with TRBJ1-1, with 7 bases aligning to TRBD1. J lost 2 bases, V lost 2 bases, and 5 bases had no gene match. CDR3 length equals 15 residues. Germline values: CDR1 MNHEY, CDR2 SVGAGI. CDR3 residues: CASSYARQGNTEAFF. The CDR3 DNA reads TGTGCCAGCAGTTACGCTCGACAGGGAAACACTGAAGCTTTCTTT.

V gene TRBV29-1 combines with J gene TRBJ1-1, with D hard to call. The V gene lost 4 bases and the J gene lost 1 base, with 10 bases spanning the gap. CDR1 is SQVTM and CDR2 is ANQGSEA in the germline V gene. The CDR3 has 13 amino acids. This chain's CDR3 is CSVAFQPNTEAFF. The CDR3 DNA follows: TGCAGCGTTGCTTTCCAGCCGAACACTGAAGCTTTCTTT.

In its sample, this clone was seen a few times. This chain uses TRBV28 with TRBJ1-2; D may be TRBD1 (5 bases). CDR3 size: 13 residues. Trimming left V 9 bases short and J 5 bases short, with 16 bases between. CDR1 is MDHEN, CDR2 SYDVKM, per germline. The CDR3 loop is CASRRGLGYGYTF. CDR3 nucleotide sequence: TGTGCCAGTCGGAGGGGCTTAGGGTATGGCTACACCTTC.

The J gene is TRBJ2-7, the V gene TRBV2; TRBD2 matches at 9 bases. The CDR3 is 13 residues long. Germline V gene data show CDR1 as SNHLY and CDR2 as FYNNEI. The trim removed 8 bases at V and 2 bases at J, leaving 4 bases unmatched. The DNA of the CDR3 is TGTGCCAGCGGGCCTAGCGGGGCCTACGAGCAGTACTTC. Amino acids: CASGPSGAYEQYF.

This sequence joins TRBV11-2 and TRBJ2-5; possible D gene TRBD2, 6 bases. With 5 bases removed from V and 1 base from J, the gap between germline ends came to 8 bases. The CDR3 has 13 amino acids. From germline, CDR1 is SGHAT and CDR2 FQNNGV. The CDR3 region has the DNA TGTGCCAGCAGCAGGGACTTCCAAGAGACCCAGTACTTC. The encoded protein is CASSRDFQETQYF.

This sequence joins TRBV6-5 and TRBJ1-1; no definite D call. Trimming shortened V by 5 bases and J by 11 bases, and 15 bases separated the two germline ends. The CDR3 length is 12 residues. The germline CDR1 and CDR2 sequences are MNHEY and SVGAGI. The CDR3 loop is CASSPDSVGAFF. In DNA form, the CDR3 reads TGTGCCAGCAGTCCCGACTCGGTGGGGGCTTTCTTT.

This rearrangement joins TRBV19 to TRBJ1-4; tentative D call: TRBD1 (6 bases). Germline-derived CDR1 and CDR2 are LNHDA and SQIVND (reference sequence). This CDR3 spans 16 amino acids. V lost 7 bases and J lost 8, with 23 bases in between. The CDR3 DNA reads as TGTGCCAGTACCCTCACACGCGGGGGGCTTGGGGAAAAACTGTTTTTT. Translated, it gives CASTLTRGGLGEKLFF.

Turning to this clone: Other DNA sequences from this sample encode an identical CDR3 as well. The V and J genes are TRBV30 and TRBJ1-1; D is uncertain. This CDR3 is built from 12 residues. The V end was cut by 3 bases, the J end by 1 base, with 6 bases between. Germline assignment: CDR1 GTSNPN and CDR2 SVGIG (reference sequence). The chain's CDR3 is CAWSLGNTEAFF. The CDR3 bases are TGTGCCTGGAGCTTGGGGAACACTGAAGCTTTCTTT.

The chain joins TRBV29-1 to TRBJ2-3; a weak D match, TRBD2 (6 bases). The germline V gene encodes CDR1 SQVTM and CDR2 ANQGSEA. V gave up 6 bases and J gave up 0 bases, with 10 bases separating them. CDR3 length: 13 residues. CDR3 protein: CSVLAPSTDTQYF. CDR3 in DNA: TGCAGCGTACTAGCCCCCAGCACAGATACGCAGTATTTT.

This clone was recorded a few times. In the same sample, other DNA sequences code for this CDR3. The genes are TRBV5-1 and TRBJ1-2; no definite D call. This CDR3 contains 13 residues. V was trimmed by 0 bases and J by 4 bases, leaving 7 bases between them. Germline loops: CDR1 SGHRS, CDR2 YFSETQ. The CDR3 DNA follows: TGCGCCAGCAGCTTGGGGGGAGTCTATGGCTACACCTTC. As protein: CASSLGGVYGYTF. The entire variable domain, with the rest obtained from reference TRBV5-1 and TRBJ1-2, is as follows: KAGVTQTPRYLIKTRGQQVTLSCSPISGHRSVSWYQQTPGQGLQFLFEYFSETQRNKGNFPGRFSGRQFSNSRSEMNVSTLELGDSALYLCASSLGGVYGYTFGSGTRLTVV.

Only one count was recorded for this clone. The chain uses TRBV5-1 and TRBJ1-1, with D unresolved. CDR3 length equals 11 residues. V dropped 6 bases and J dropped 1 base, with 4 bases sitting between them. Germline-derived CDR1 and CDR2 are SGHRS and YFSETQ. In DNA form, the CDR3 reads TGCGCCAGCAAAGGGAACACTGAAGCTTTCTTT. It is translated as CASKGNTEAFF.

The V and J genes are TRBV28 and TRBJ2-2, with TRBD1 identical over 10 bases. V dropped 8 bases and J dropped 9; count of bases not matched to a gene: 9. This CDR3 contains 14 residues. The germline CDR1 and CDR2 sequences are MDHEN and SYDVKM. Written as DNA, the CDR3 is TGTGCCAGCGCCGGGACAGGGGATTACAGGGAGCTGTTTTTT. Translated: CASAGTGDYRELFF.

This chain joins TRBV18 and TRBJ1-5; D is unresolved. V lost 1 base and J 11 bases, leaving 15 bases between the germline ends. The CDR3 consists of 14 residues. CDR1 and CDR2 from the germline V gene are KGHSH and LQKENI. The CDR3 DNA reads as TGTGCCAGCTCACCACAGGCCGCCGGAGGCACCCAGCATTTT. Translation: CASSPQAAGGTQHF.

The V and J genes are TRBV5-5 and TRBJ2-3; 7 bases line up with TRBD1. Per the germline V gene, CDR1 is SGHKS and CDR2 is YYEKEE (reference sequence). Unmatched junction bases numbered 9, after V lost 0 bases and J lost 5 bases. The CDR3 spans 16 residues. The CDR3: CASSLAANRGQDTQYF. The CDR3 DNA reads as TGTGCCAGCAGCTTGGCGGCTAACAGGGGCCAAGATACGCAGTATTTT.